What follows is one T cell receptor (beta chain) and its context. The assay was immunoSEQ multiplex PCR, and TCRdb's table has in-frame clones only and misses some. This sample has over 90,000 clones, with approximately 93% found just once. Germline trimming cut 5 bases from V and 4 bases from J; bases unmatched to any gene: 3. Germline CDR1 reads SEHNR; CDR2 reads FQNEAQ (reference sequence). CDR3 size: 13 residues. This specimen belongs to a study of T cell changes during pregnancy in multiple sclerosis. The sequence derives from a female donor with multiple sclerosis, enrolled in a pregnancy study. Sequencing was performed on peripheral blood, taken after pregnancy. The chain has TRBV7-9 and TRBJ2-5, with 8 bases lining up with TRBD2. Here the CDR3 DNA reads TGTGCCAGCAGCCGGCTAGCGGGAGAGACCCAGTACTTC. Amino acid sequence: CASSRLAGETQYF.